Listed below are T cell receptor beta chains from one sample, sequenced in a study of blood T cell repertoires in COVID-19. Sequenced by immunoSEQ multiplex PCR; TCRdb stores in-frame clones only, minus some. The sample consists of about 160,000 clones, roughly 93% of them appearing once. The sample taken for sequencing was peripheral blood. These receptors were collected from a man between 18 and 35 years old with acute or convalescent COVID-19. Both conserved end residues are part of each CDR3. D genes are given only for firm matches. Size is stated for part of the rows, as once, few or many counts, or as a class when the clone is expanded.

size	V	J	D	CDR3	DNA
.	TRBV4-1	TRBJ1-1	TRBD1	CASSQTTNRGWTEAFF	TGCGCCAGCAGCCAGACCACCAACAGGGGTTGGACTGAAGCTTTCTTT
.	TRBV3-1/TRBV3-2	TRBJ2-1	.	CASSRTNAPEGEQFF	TGTGCCAGCAGCCGAACGAACGCTCCCGAGGGTGAGCAGTTCTTC
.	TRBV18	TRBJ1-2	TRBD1	CASSPTGVSGYTF	TGTGCCAGCTCACCAACAGGGGTGTCTGGCTACACCTTC
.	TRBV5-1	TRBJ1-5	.	CASSLTDSSYQPQHF	TGCGCCAGCAGCTTGACGGACAGCTCATATCAGCCCCAGCATTTT
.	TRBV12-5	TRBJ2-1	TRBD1	CASGLGTGTGDNEQFF	TGTGCTAGTGGTTTGGGAACCGGGACAGGGGACAATGAGCAGTTCTTC
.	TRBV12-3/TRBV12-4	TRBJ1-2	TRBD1	CASSLGQGRGYTF	TGTGCCAGCAGTTTAGGACAGGGGAGAGGCTACACCTTC
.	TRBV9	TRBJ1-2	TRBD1	CASSPTLDRGPYGYTF	TGTGCCAGCAGCCCTACTCTGGACAGGGGGCCCTATGGCTACACCTTC
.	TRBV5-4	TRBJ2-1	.	CASSLGEGVREQFF	TGTGCCAGCAGCTTGGGAGAAGGGGTACGAGAGCAGTTCTTC
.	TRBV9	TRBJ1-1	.	CASSAQGGNTEAFF	TGTGCCAGCAGCGCTCAAGGGGGGAACACTGAAGCTTTCTTT
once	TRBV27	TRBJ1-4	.	CASSKGVVGEKLFF	TGTGCCAGCAGTAAGGGGGTAGTCGGTGAAAAACTGTTTTTT
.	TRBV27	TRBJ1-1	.	CASSYLLTTEAFF	TGTGCCAGCAGTTACCTTCTGACTACTGAAGCTTTCTTT
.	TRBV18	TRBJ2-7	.	CASSPFSTDHEQYF	TGTGCCAGCTCACCATTTTCCACAGACCACGAGCAGTACTTC
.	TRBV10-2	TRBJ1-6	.	CASTQGRKNSPLHF	TGCGCCAGCACCCAGGGGCGAAAAAATTCACCCCTCCACTTT
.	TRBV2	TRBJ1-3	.	CASTSTVTSGNTIYF	TGTGCCAGCACTTCGACAGTGACCTCTGGAAACACCATATATTTT
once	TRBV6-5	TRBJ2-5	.	CASSPSGHWKETQYF	TGTGCCAGCAGTCCTTCGGGACACTGGAAAGAGACCCAGTACTTC
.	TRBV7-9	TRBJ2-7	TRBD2	CASSPGLAGIWEQYF	TGTGCCAGCAGCCCCGGGCTAGCGGGAATATGGGAGCAGTACTTC
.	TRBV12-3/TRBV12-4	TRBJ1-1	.	CASSLTGFTEAFF	TGTGCCAGCAGTTTAACGGGGTTCACTGAAGCTTTCTTT
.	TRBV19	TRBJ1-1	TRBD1	CASSKQGAVLNTEAFF	TGTGCCAGTAGCAAACAGGGGGCGGTTTTGAACACTGAAGCTTTCTTT